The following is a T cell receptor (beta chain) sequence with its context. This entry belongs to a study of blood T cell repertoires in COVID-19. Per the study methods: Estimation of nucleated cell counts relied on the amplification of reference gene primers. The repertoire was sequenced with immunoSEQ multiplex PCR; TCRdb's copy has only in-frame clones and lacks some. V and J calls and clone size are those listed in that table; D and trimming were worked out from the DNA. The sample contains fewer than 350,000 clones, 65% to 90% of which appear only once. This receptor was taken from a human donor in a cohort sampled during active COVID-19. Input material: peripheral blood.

The CDR3 sequence is CAWTTGNTEAFF. The CDR3 DNA follows: TGTGCCTGGACGACGGGGAACACTGAAGCTTTCTTT. This chain links TRBV30 with TRBJ1-1; no firm D call. CDR3 length: 12 residues. Trimming left V 4 bases short and J 1 base short, with 7 bases between. CDR1 is GTSNPN, CDR2 SVGIG, per germline (reference sequence). Variable domain in full (rest from reference TRBV30 and TRBJ1-1): SQTIHQWPATLVQPVGSPLSLECTVEGTSNPNLYWYRQAAGRGLQLLFYSVGIGQISSEVPQNLSASRPQDRQFILSSKKLLLSDSGFYLCAWTTGNTEAFFGQGTRLTVV.